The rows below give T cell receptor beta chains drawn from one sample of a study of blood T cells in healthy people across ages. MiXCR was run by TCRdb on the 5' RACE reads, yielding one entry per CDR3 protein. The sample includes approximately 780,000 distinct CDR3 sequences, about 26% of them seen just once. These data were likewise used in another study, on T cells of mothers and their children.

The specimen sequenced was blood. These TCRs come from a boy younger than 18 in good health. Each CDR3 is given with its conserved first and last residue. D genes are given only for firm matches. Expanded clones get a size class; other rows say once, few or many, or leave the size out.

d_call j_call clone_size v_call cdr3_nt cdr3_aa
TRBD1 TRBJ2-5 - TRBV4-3 TGCGCCAGCAGCCAAGTGGGGACAGGGACAGAGACCCAGTACTTC CASSQVGTGTETQYF
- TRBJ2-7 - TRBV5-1 TGCGCCAGCAGGGTGTGGCAGGAAGGGAGTTTGGAGCAGTACTTC CASRVWQEGSLEQYF
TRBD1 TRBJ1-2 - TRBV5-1 TGCGCCAGCAGCTCGAAATGGGACAGGAAGAACTATGGCTACACCTTC CASSSKWDRKNYGYTF
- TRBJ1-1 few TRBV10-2 TGCGCCAGCAGTGTAACCGTCTCGGGCACTGAAGCTTTCTTT CASSVTVSGTEAFF
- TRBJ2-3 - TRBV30 TGTGCCTGGAGCCACACAGATACGCAGTATTTT CAWSHTDTQYF
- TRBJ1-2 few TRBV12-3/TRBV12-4 TGTGCCAGCAGTTTCATGCGGGGGGCTGGTGGCTACACCTTC CASSFMRGAGGYTF
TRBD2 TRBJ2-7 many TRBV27 TGTGCCAGCAGTTTCCGGGGGGACGAGCAGTACTTC CASSFRGDEQYF
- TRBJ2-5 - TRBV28 TGTGCCAGCAGTTTGATACAGCCCCTTTACTACTTC CASSLIQPLYYF
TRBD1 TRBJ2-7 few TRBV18 TGTGCCAGCTCCCCTAGTGCGACAGGGGGCAGGAATGAGCAGTACTTC CASSPSATGGRNEQYF
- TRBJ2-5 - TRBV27 TGTGCCAGCAGTCCGCACAGCCGGGGTCAAGAGACCCAGTACTTC CASSPHSRGQETQYF
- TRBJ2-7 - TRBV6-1 TGTGCCAGCACCTCAAGGGACCGACTTCCGTACGAGCAGTACTTC CASTSRDRLPYEQYF
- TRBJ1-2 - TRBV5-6 TGTGCCAGCAGCTTGGGGGCCAGTGACTATGGCTACACCTTC CASSLGASDYGYTF
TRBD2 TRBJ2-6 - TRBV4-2 TGTGCCAGCAGCCAAGGTGGGGGGGTCGGCAGGGATGGCTCTGGGGCCAACGTCCTGACTTTC CASSQGGGVGRDGSGANVLTF
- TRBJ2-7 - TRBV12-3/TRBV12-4 TGTGCCAGCAGTTGGGACCCATTCTACGAGCAGTACTTC CASSWDPFYEQYF
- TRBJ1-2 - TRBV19 TGTGCCAGCCAAGGAGAAGCTAACTATGGCTACACCTTC CASQGEANYGYTF
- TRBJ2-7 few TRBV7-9 TGTGCCAGCAGCTTAGCGCTTGGAGGGGTGGGTTACGAGCAGTACTTC CASSLALGGVGYEQYF
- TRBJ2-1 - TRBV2 TGTGCCAGCAGTAATAGTGGCAATGAGCAGTTCTTC CASSNSGNEQFF
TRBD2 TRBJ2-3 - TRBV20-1 TGCAGTGCGAGACTAGCGGGGAACACAGATACGCAGTATTTT CSARLAGNTDTQYF
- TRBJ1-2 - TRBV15 TGTGCCACCAGCAGTTCCCCCGGGGACCTGGGGACTTATGGCTACACCTTC CATSSSPGDLGTYGYTF
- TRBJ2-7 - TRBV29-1 TGCAGCGTTGTGAAGGCCTCCCGGGGCTACGAGCAGTACTTC CSVVKASRGYEQYF
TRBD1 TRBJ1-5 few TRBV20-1 TGCAGTGCTAGAGCCCCACAGGGGGATCAGCCCCAGCATTTT CSARAPQGDQPQHF
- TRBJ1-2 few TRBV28 TGTGCCAGCAGTTTGGGGGGAGTCGGGGGCTACACCTTC CASSLGGVGGYTF
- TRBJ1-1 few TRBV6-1 TGTGCCAGCAGTCAGATGTGGTCGAACACTGAAGCTTTCTTT CASSQMWSNTEAFF